This T cell receptor beta chain was captured in a study of T-cell reconstitution after alpha-beta-depleted transplantation in children. This clonotype has just a few counts. CDR3 length: 14 amino acids. CDR1 is LGHDT and CDR2 is YNNKEL in the germline V gene (reference sequence). V lost 3 bases to trimming and J lost 8 bases; unmatched junction nucleotides: 7. A library of TCRbeta sequences, prepared with unique molecular identifiers, was generated. MiXCR, applied by TCRdb to the PCR reads, yields one record per CDR3 protein. The sample consists of more than 450,000 distinct CDR3 sequences, approximately 16% of them appearing once.

The chain joins TRBV3-1 to TRBJ2-1; 7 nucleotides line up with TRBD2. This specimen was PBMCs from the stem cell graft donor, taken from the stem cell graft. The TCR was taken from a human donor who donated a stem cell graft to a child with acute lymphoblastic leukemia. The CDR3 spells CASSHWTRDDEQFF. In DNA, the CDR3 is TGTGCCAGCAGCCATTGGACTAGGGACGATGAGCAGTTCTTC.